The 15 T cell receptor beta chains presented below share a single source sample, sequenced in a study of PD-1 blockade in mismatch repair-deficient tumors. The protocol was immunoSEQ multiplex PCR, while the TCRdb copy is restricted to in-frame clones and leaves out a portion. Here the sample spans 50,000 or so clones, approximately 81% being singletons. The material sequenced was peripheral blood, taken roughly 20 weeks after starting pembrolizumab. Receptors originate from an adult with mismatch repair-deficient cancer.

The rearrangement uses TRBV2 and TRBJ2-1; 12 bases fit TRBD2. Germline V lookup: CDR1 SNHLY, CDR2 FYNNEI. The ends lost 6 bases at V and 4 bases at J; junction bases unmatched: 22. The CDR3 totals 21 residues. The DNA for the CDR3 is TGTGCCAGCAGCAGAATTTACCTTATTTCACCGACTAGCGGGAGATACAATGAGCAGTTCTTC. Residues: CASSRIYLISPTSGRYNEQFF. The full variable domain, with the rest looked up from reference TRBV2 and TRBJ2-1, is EPEVTQTPSHQVTQMGQEVILRCVPISNHLYFYWYRQILGQKVEFLVSFYNNEISEKSEIFDDQFSVERPDGSNFTLKIRSTKLEDSAMYFCASSRIYLISPTSGRYNEQFFGPGTRLTVL.

The CDR3 loop is CASSQGTGGAANEKLFF. For the CDR3, the DNA is TGTGCCAGCAGCCAAGGGACAGGGGGAGCGGCTAATGAAAAACTGTTTTTT. The rearrangement joins TRBV4-2 to TRBJ1-4; 10 bases align to TRBD1. CDR3 size: 17 residues. Germline V gene lookup returns CDR1 LGHNA and CDR2 YNFKEQ. V was pared by 1 base and J by 3 bases, with 5 bases of the junction left unmatched.

This chain links TRBV20-1 with TRBJ1-1; unclear D gene. The length of the CDR3 is 11 residues. The germline gives CDR1 DFQATT, CDR2 SNEGSKA (reference sequence). The V and J ends lost 2 bases and 0 bases respectively, with 1 base between them. This CDR3 reads CSARMNTEAFF. In DNA, the CDR3 is TGCAGTGCTAGAATGAACACTGAAGCTTTCTTT.

The CDR3 region has the DNA TGTGCCAGCAGCTTGGACTCCCGGAGGGTTTACTTC. This translates into CASSLDSRRVYF. The V gene is TRBV5-4, the J gene TRBJ2-7; a weak D match, TRBD2 (6 bases). CDR3 length: 12 residues. V was pared by 0 bases and J by 13 bases, with 14 bases between. CDR1 is SGHNT and CDR2 is YYREEE in the germline V gene (reference sequence).

Of note for this clone: The DNA is left out, because the CDR3 cannot be placed on it with certainty; the CDR3 is given as TCRdb lists it. The chain links TRBV9 to TRBJ2-5; the table's D call, TRBD1, was not checked against the DNA. The CDR3 has 12 amino acids, counting both end residues. Germline V gene lookup returns CDR1 SGDLS and CDR2 YYNGEE. The CDR3 loop reads CASSVAPGAPYF.

V gene TRBV7-9 combines with J gene TRBJ2-5; TRBD1 is a possible D gene (6 bases). This CDR3 is built from 13 residues. Between the trimmed V and J ends, which lost 2 bases and 6 bases, there was a span of 10 bases. Germline CDR1 is SEHNR and CDR2 is FQNEAQ (reference sequence). CDR3 residues: CASSLRGGQTQYF. CDR3 DNA: TGTGCCAGCAGCTTACGAGGGGGACAGACCCAGTACTTC. Full variable domain (remainder filled in from reference TRBV7-9 and TRBJ2-5): DTGVSQNPRHKITKRGQNVTFRCDPISEHNRLYWYRQTLGQGPEFLTYFQNEAQLEKSRLLSDRFSAERPKGSFSTLEIQRTEQGDSAMYLCASSLRGGQTQYFGPGTRLLVL.

This clone has only a few counts. This chain connects TRBV27 to TRBJ2-6, with D uncertain. Germline lookup yields CDR1 MNHEY and CDR2 SMNVEV (reference sequence). The CDR3 length is 16 residues. Trimming took 6 bases from V and 3 from J, leaving 15 bases between them. DNA for the CDR3: TGTGCCAGCAGACCCGACGGGCCGGGTGGGGCCAACGTCCTGACTTTC. Translated, it gives CASRPDGPGGANVLTF.

This chain links TRBV18 with TRBJ2-6; 7 bases fit TRBD1. The trim removed 3 bases at V and 0 bases at J, leaving 2 bases unmatched. Per germline, CDR1 KGHSH and CDR2 LQKENI. This CDR3 has 16 residues. In DNA form, the CDR3 reads TGTGCCAGCTCACCCAACAGGGGCTCTGGGGCCAACGTCCTGACTTTC. Translating gives CASSPNRGSGANVLTF.

This chain joins TRBV5-6 and TRBJ2-1, with D perhaps given as TRBD1 or TRBD2 (5 bases each). CDR3 size: 12 residues. Trimming took 2 bases from V and 7 from J, leaving 7 bases between them. Germline V gives CDR1 SGHDT, CDR2 YYEEEE. Here the CDR3 reads CASSFGGNEQFF. As DNA, the CDR3 is TGTGCCAGCAGCTTTGGGGGAAATGAGCAGTTCTTC.

In its sample, this clone was seen a few times. The chain links TRBV19 to TRBJ1-5, with a weak D call TRBD1 (5 bases). The V and J ends lost 6 bases and 5 bases respectively, with 11 bases between them. Germline CDR1 and CDR2: LNHDA and SQIVND (reference sequence). This CDR3 has 13 residues. Written as DNA, the CDR3 is TGTGCCAGTAGCGAAAGAGGGGATCAGCCCCAGCATTTT. Its protein product is CASSERGDQPQHF.

CDR3 DNA sequence: TGCGCCAGCAGATCAAAGTCATCGTCTAGCGGGCGGCTTTATTTGGACGAGCAGTACTTC. Protein product: CASRSKSSSSGRLYLDEQYF. V usage is TRBV23-1 and J usage is TRBJ2-7; 8 nucleotides align to TRBD2. TRBV23-1 is filed as an ORF, its function uncertain. The CDR3 extends over 20 amino acids. The junction had 27 bases not matched to a gene; V was cut back by 6 bases and J by 5 bases.

J is TRBJ1-1 and V is TRBV5-6; no reliable D call. Trimming cost V 2 bases and J 1 base, with 6 bases left between them. Germline V CDR1 and CDR2: SGHDT, YYEEEE. CDR3 length: 13 amino acids. CDR3 region: CASSFYRNTEAFF. CDR3 nucleotides: TGTGCCAGCAGCTTTTACAGGAACACTGAAGCTTTCTTT.

The chain joins TRBV4-3 to TRBJ1-2; unclear D gene. Looked up from germline, CDR1 is LGHNA and CDR2 is YSLEER. The CDR3 contains 16 residues. The V and J ends lost 1 base and 7 bases respectively, with 19 bases between them. CDR3 sequence: CASSQVGKPSVSGYTF. For the CDR3, the DNA is TGCGCCAGCAGCCAAGTCGGGAAGCCTTCCGTGAGTGGCTACACCTTC.

In its sample, this clone was seen a few times. This rearrangement joins TRBV2 to TRBJ1-2; D unclear. Trimming removed 7 bases from V and 7 bases from J, with 19 bases in between. This CDR3 comprises 14 residues. Looked up from germline, CDR1 is SNHLY and CDR2 is FYNNEI. The CDR3 region is CASNLDLGSPGYTF. The CDR3 nucleotides are TGTGCCAGCAACTTGGACCTAGGGTCTCCTGGCTACACCTTC.

The J gene is TRBJ2-5, the V gene TRBV5-6; 13 bases match TRBD2. Unmatched junction bases numbered 6, after V lost 3 bases and J lost 4 bases. CDR1 SGHDT and CDR2 YYEEEE come from the germline V gene. The CDR3 totals 16 residues. The CDR3 spells CASSSGLAGARETQYF. Written as DNA, the CDR3 is TGTGCCAGCAGCTCCGGACTAGCGGGGGCCCGAGAGACCCAGTACTTC.